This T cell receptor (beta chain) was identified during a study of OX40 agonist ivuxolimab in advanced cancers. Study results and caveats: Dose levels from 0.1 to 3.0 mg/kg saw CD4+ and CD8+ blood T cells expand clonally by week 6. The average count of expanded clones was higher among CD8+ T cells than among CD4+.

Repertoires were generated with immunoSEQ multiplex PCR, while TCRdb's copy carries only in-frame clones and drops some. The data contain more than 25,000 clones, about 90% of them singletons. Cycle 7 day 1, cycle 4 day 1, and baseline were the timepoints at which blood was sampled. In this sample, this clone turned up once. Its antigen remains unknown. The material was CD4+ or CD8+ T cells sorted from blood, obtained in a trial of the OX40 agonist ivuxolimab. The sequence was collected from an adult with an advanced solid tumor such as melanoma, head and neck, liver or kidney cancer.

For the CDR3, the DNA is TGCGCCAGCAGCCATCCACAAACTGATACGCAGTATTTT. This translates into CASSHPQTDTQYF. This chain links TRBV4-1 with TRBJ2-3; D is uncertain. With 3 bases removed from V and 6 bases from J, the gap between germline ends came to 10 bases. The CDR3 contains 13 residues. Germline CDR1 MGHRA, CDR2 YSYEKL.